This T cell receptor (beta chain) came from a study of blood T cell repertoires in COVID-19. Study as a whole: Acute and convalescent COVID-19 samples came from the United States, Italy and Spain. T cells, B-cell-depleted T cells, or PBMCs supplied cDNA or gDNA.

Only a few counts were recorded for this clone. Per the original data handling: Reference gene primers were amplified, and this amplification served to estimate nucleated cell counts. The method was immunoSEQ multiplex PCR; TCRdb's version includes in-frame clones alone and lacks a portion of them. V, J and clone size are taken as reported in that table, and D and trimming were inferred from the DNA itself. The data show 200,000 to 250,000 clones, with around nine tenths seen just once and roughly 2.6% held by the top ten. CDR1 is SEHNR and CDR2 is FQNEAQ in the germline V gene (reference sequence). The CDR3 totals 14 residues. V shed 5 bases and J shed 4 bases, with 11 bases lying between them.

The chain carries TRBV7-9 and TRBJ2-2; D unresolved. The origin of this receptor is a woman aged 55-75 years with acute or convalescent COVID-19. The sample comprised peripheral blood. The CDR3 here is CASSPPRVTGELFF. As DNA, the CDR3 is TGTGCCAGCAGCCCCCCCCGAGTCACCGGGGAGCTGTTTTTT.